What follows is one T cell receptor (beta chain) and its context. The source of the sample is a study of lymphopenia after photon versus proton radiotherapy. The CDR3 is 16 residues long. CDR1 SGDLS and CDR2 YYNGEE come from the germline V gene. Trimming stripped 1 base from V and 8 bases from J, with 19 bases between. TCRdb keeps only in-frame clones here, not all; method: immunoSEQ multiplex PCR. The table includes 35,000 to 40,000 clones, over 65% detected once. The chain recombines TRBV9 with TRBJ1-5; D is possibly TRBD1 (5 bases). This sequence was found in a man between 50 and 59 years old with gastric cancer. Sequences were derived from peripheral blood, sampled from a patient treated with photon-based radiotherapy. CDR3 sequence (DNA): TGTGCCAGCAGCGTAAGTTCGGGGCAGGGCCTGGAGCCCCAGCATTTT. Protein sequence: CASSVSSGQGLEPQHF.